This is a list of T cell receptor delta chains from one sample in a study of gamma-delta chains in newborns, infants, children. TCRdb re-called clones from the reads via CATT. The sample lists some 6,500 delta-chain clones, about 11% occurring once. Sequenced sample: blood. The receptors here all came from a child who was a newborn, infant or young child, either healthy, febrile or measles-vaccinated (not recorded which). CDR3s include the opening cysteine and the closing phenylalanine or tryptophan. The order of the fields is V gene, clone size, J gene, D gene, CDR3 length, CDR3 DNA, CDR3 protein. D genes are given only for firm matches. Clone sizes are given selectively: once, few, many, or a class where the clone is expanded.

v_gene: TRDV2
abundance: few
j_gene: TRDJ3
d_gene: TRDD3
len: 19
CDR3nt: TGTGCCTGTGACACTGTACTGGGGGATACCTCCTGGGACACCCGACAGATGTTTTTC
CDR3aa: CACDTVLGDTSWDTRQMFF

v_gene: TRDV2
abundance: .
j_gene: TRDJ3
d_gene: TRDD3
len: 18
CDR3nt: TGTGCCTGTGACACAGTACTGGGGGCCTCCTGGGACACCCGACAGATGTTTTTC
CDR3aa: CACDTVLGASWDTRQMFF

v_gene: TRDV2
abundance: medium-sized
j_gene: TRDJ1
d_gene: TRDD3
len: 17
CDR3nt: TGTGCCTGTGACGCTTTGGGGGATACGCCGTTCACCGATAAACTCATCTTT
CDR3aa: CACDALGDTPFTDKLIF

v_gene: TRDV2
abundance: few
j_gene: TRDJ1
d_gene: .
len: 14
CDR3nt: TGTGCCTGTGACCGCCTCCAGAGAAAAGATAAACTCATCTTT
CDR3aa: CACDRLQRKDKLIF

v_gene: TRDV2
abundance: .
j_gene: TRDJ1
d_gene: TRDD3
len: 16
CDR3nt: TGTGCCTGTGACCTACTGGGGGAATTGGGGACTCGTAAACTCATCTTT
CDR3aa: CACDLLGELGTRKLIF

v_gene: TRDV2
abundance: .
j_gene: TRDJ3
d_gene: TRDD3
len: 18
CDR3nt: TGTGCCTGTGACACCCTGGGGGATCGCTCCTGGGACACCCGACAGATGTTTTTC
CDR3aa: CACDTLGDRSWDTRQMFF

v_gene: TRDV2
abundance: .
j_gene: TRDJ1
d_gene: TRDD3
len: 18
CDR3nt: TGTGCCTGTGACATCCTTCTACTGGGGGATACGCACACCGATAAACTCATCTTT
CDR3aa: CACDILLLGDTHTDKLIF

v_gene: TRDV2
abundance: few
j_gene: TRDJ1
d_gene: .
len: 16
CDR3nt: TGTGCCTGTGACACCGTGGTGGACTCGGACACCGATAAACTCATCTTT
CDR3aa: CACDTVVDSDTDKLIF

v_gene: TRDV2
abundance: medium-sized
j_gene: TRDJ3
d_gene: TRDD3
len: 18
CDR3nt: TGTGCCTGTGACGTACTGGGGGAAAGCTCCTGGGACACCCGACAGATGTTTTTC
CDR3aa: CACDVLGESSWDTRQMFF

v_gene: TRDV2
abundance: .
j_gene: TRDJ1
d_gene: .
len: 17
CDR3nt: TGTGCCTGTGACACCGTCGGGGGAGCCTCTTACACCGATAAACTCATCTTT
CDR3aa: CACDTVGGASYTDKLIF

v_gene: TRDV2
abundance: medium-sized
j_gene: TRDJ1
d_gene: .
len: 15
CDR3nt: TGTGCCTGTGACACCCTAGGCCAGTACACCGATAAACTCATCTTT
CDR3aa: CACDTLGQYTDKLIF

v_gene: TRDV2
abundance: .
j_gene: TRDJ1
d_gene: TRDD3
len: 19
CDR3nt: TGTGCCTGTGACCCCTGGACTGGGGGATACAAACCCTACACCGATAAACTCATCTTT
CDR3aa: CACDPWTGGYKPYTDKLIF

v_gene: TRDV2
abundance: medium-sized
j_gene: TRDJ1
d_gene: TRDD3
len: 19
CDR3nt: TGTGCCTGTGACCCACTTTATGTACTGGGGGATACCAACACCGATAAACTCATCTTT
CDR3aa: CACDPLYVLGDTNTDKLIF

v_gene: TRDV2
abundance: few
j_gene: TRDJ1
d_gene: .
len: 19
CDR3nt: TGTGCCTGTGACACTGTACCTCAAGAGGGGAGCCCGGACTCCGATAAACTCATCTTT
CDR3aa: CACDTVPQEGSPDSDKLIF

v_gene: TRDV2
abundance: .
j_gene: TRDJ1
d_gene: TRDD3
len: 18
CDR3nt: TGTGCCTGTGACACCCTGGGGGATAATTACGGGTTCGCCGATAAACTCATCTTT
CDR3aa: CACDTLGDNYGFADKLIF

v_gene: TRDV2
abundance: few
j_gene: TRDJ1
d_gene: TRDD3
len: 18
CDR3nt: TGTGCCTGTGACCCTCTAGGAGGTACTGGGGGATATAGAGATAAACTCATCTTT
CDR3aa: CACDPLGGTGGYRDKLIF

v_gene: TRDV2
abundance: few
j_gene: TRDJ3
d_gene: TRDD3
len: 20
CDR3nt: TGTGCCTGTGACGCACTGGGGGATAAGGGAAGCTCCTGGGACACCCGACAGATGTTTTTC
CDR3aa: CACDALGDKGSSWDTRQMFF

v_gene: TRDV2
abundance: .
j_gene: TRDJ1
d_gene: .
len: 16
CDR3nt: TGTGCCTGTGACGTCCTTCTGGGGCGCCACACCGATAAACTCATCTTT
CDR3aa: CACDVLLGRHTDKLIF

v_gene: TRDV2
abundance: few
j_gene: TRDJ1
d_gene: TRDD3
len: 21
CDR3nt: TGTGCCTGTGACACCATCTCCTCCTTCGTACTGGGGAAGGAAGAAACCGATAAACTCATCTTT
CDR3aa: CACDTISSFVLGKEETDKLIF

v_gene: TRDV2
abundance: few
j_gene: TRDJ3
d_gene: TRDD3
len: 19
CDR3nt: TGTGCCTGTGACACCGTACTGGGGGACCCTTCCTGGGACACCCGACAGATGTTTTTC
CDR3aa: CACDTVLGDPSWDTRQMFF

v_gene: TRDV2
abundance: few
j_gene: TRDJ1
d_gene: TRDD3
len: 18
CDR3nt: TGTGCCTGTGACACCCCGGGGGATACGGGCCCCTACACCGATAAACTCATCTTT
CDR3aa: CACDTPGDTGPYTDKLIF

v_gene: TRDV2
abundance: .
j_gene: TRDJ1
d_gene: TRDD3
len: 16
CDR3nt: TGTGCCTGTGACACGTCCTGGGGGTCTCACACCGATAAACTCATCTTT
CDR3aa: CACDTSWGSHTDKLIF

v_gene: TRDV2
abundance: .
j_gene: TRDJ1
d_gene: TRDD3
len: 23
CDR3nt: TGTGCCTGTGACACCGTCGTCTCGGGGTTACTGGGGGACCCGACTCATTACACCGATAAACTCATCTTT
CDR3aa: CACDTVVSGLLGDPTHYTDKLIF

v_gene: TRDV2
abundance: .
j_gene: TRDJ1
d_gene: TRDD3
len: 16
CDR3nt: TGTGCCTGTGACACCGTGACGCGGGGGATAGGGGATAAACTCATCTTT
CDR3aa: CACDTVTRGIGDKLIF